These T cell receptor beta chains were read from a single sample in a study of cytomegalovirus exposure and HLA in healthy donors. Sequenced by immunoSEQ multiplex PCR; TCRdb stores in-frame clones only, minus some. The profile covers about 170,000 clones, with roughly 96% appearing a single time and roughly 1% taken by the ten largest. Sequences were obtained from PBMCs. The source of these receptors is a woman under 30 in good health and CMV-seronegative. Both conserved end residues are part of each CDR3. The D gene is left open where the match is weak. Expanded clones get a size class; other rows say once, few or many, or leave the size out.

v_gene	j_gene	abundance	d_gene	CDR3aa	CDR3nt
TRBV25-1	TRBJ1-1	.	TRBD1	CASSESPGQGAFQKAFF	TGTGCCAGCAGTGAATCCCCGGGACAGGGGGCGTTTCAGAAAGCTTTCTTT
TRBV7-2	TRBJ2-5	.	TRBD2	CASSLRLAGSETQYF	TGTGCCAGCAGCCTTCGACTAGCGGGGTCTGAGACCCAGTACTTC
TRBV5-1	TRBJ2-1	once	.	CASSVGGGWGDNEQFF	TGCGCCAGCAGCGTGGGGGGAGGATGGGGGGACAATGAGCAGTTCTTC
TRBV27	TRBJ1-6	once	.	CASSFSPAERNSPLHF	TGTGCCAGCAGTTTTTCCCCAGCGGAACGTAATTCACCCCTCCACTTT
TRBV7-2	TRBJ1-2	.	TRBD1	CASSFTGTGHLYGYTF	TGTGCCAGCAGCTTTACCGGGACAGGGCACCTTTATGGCTACACCTTC
TRBV5-6	TRBJ1-6	.	.	CASSWRFQGYPNNSPLHF	TGTGCCAGCAGTTGGCGTTTTCAGGGATATCCCAATAATTCACCCCTCCACTTT
TRBV7-3	TRBJ1-1	.	TRBD1	CASSITGGRTEAFF	TGTGCCAGCAGCATAACAGGGGGTAGGACTGAAGCTTTCTTT
TRBV7-9	TRBJ1-1	few	TRBD1	CASSLGTGYTEAFF	TGTGCCAGCAGCTTAGGGACAGGGTACACTGAAGCTTTCTTT
TRBV7-3	TRBJ1-1	.	.	CASSPPGGTEAFF	TGTGCCAGCAGCCCCCCCGGGGGCACTGAAGCTTTCTTT
TRBV9	TRBJ2-4	.	.	CASSGRDVVQYF	TGTGCCAGCAGCGGACGGGATGTTGTTCAGTACTTC
TRBV7-2	TRBJ2-5	.	TRBD1	CASSLVARGSETQYF	TGTGCCAGCAGCTTAGTGGCCAGGGGGTCAGAGACCCAGTACTTC
TRBV29-1	TRBJ1-1	few	.	CSVKDSQNTEAFF	TGCAGCGTCAAGGACAGCCAGAACACTGAAGCTTTCTTT
TRBV27	TRBJ1-1	.	TRBD1	CASSWTGNTEAFF	TGTGCCAGCAGTTGGACAGGAAACACTGAAGCTTTCTTT
TRBV5-1	TRBJ2-2	.	TRBD2	CASSSLAGATSGELFF	TGCGCCAGCAGCTCCCTAGCGGGGGCTACCTCCGGGGAGCTGTTTTTT
TRBV6-5	TRBJ1-2	.	TRBD1	CASSPDRGYGYTF	TGTGCCAGCAGTCCGGACAGGGGCTATGGCTACACCTTC
TRBV5-6	TRBJ1-1	.	.	CASSTTNTEAFF	TGTGCCAGCAGCACTACCAACACTGAAGCTTTCTTT
TRBV7-9	TRBJ2-5	.	.	CASSFEVSQETQYF	TGTGCCAGCAGCTTCGAAGTTAGCCAAGAGACCCAGTACTTC
TRBV5-1	TRBJ2-5	.	TRBD1	CASSLDGTVGETQYF	TGCGCCAGCAGCTTGGATGGGACAGTCGGCGAGACCCAGTACTTC
TRBV2	TRBJ1-2	.	TRBD1	CASTTGTGGGVYGYTF	TGTGCCAGCACCACCGGGACAGGGGGCGGCGTTTATGGCTACACCTTC
TRBV25-1	TRBJ2-5	.	.	CASSESGQLLTQYF	TGTGCCAGCAGTGAATCCGGACAGTTGTTGACCCAGTACTTC
TRBV9	TRBJ1-1	.	.	CASTPGGRQMNTEAFF	TGTGCCAGCACCCCGGGGGGCAGACAGATGAACACTGAAGCTTTCTTT
TRBV5-1	TRBJ1-1	.	.	CASSLALHRDTEAFF	TGCGCCAGCAGCTTGGCCTTACATCGGGACACTGAAGCTTTCTTT
TRBV27	TRBJ2-7	.	TRBD2	CASSLRASGSYEQYF	TGTGCCAGCAGTTTACGGGCTAGCGGCTCCTACGAGCAGTACTTC
TRBV5-1	TRBJ2-3	.	TRBD2	CASSLEGLAGVQDTQYF	TGCGCCAGCAGCTTGGAGGGACTAGCGGGGGTTCAAGATACGCAGTATTTT
TRBV6-1	TRBJ2-5	.	.	CASSLTVYQETQYF	TGTGCCAGCAGCCTCACAGTGTACCAAGAGACCCAGTACTTC
TRBV7-3	TRBJ2-2	.	TRBD2	CASSLVFGGGTSNTGELFF	TGTGCCAGCAGTTTGGTCTTTGGGGGGGGGACGTCGAACACCGGGGAGCTGTTTTTT
TRBV6-1	TRBJ1-1	.	.	CASSGRGDTEAFF	TGTGCCAGCAGTGGGCGGGGGGACACTGAAGCTTTCTTT
TRBV30	TRBJ2-3	.	TRBD1	CAWTRDRGRDTQYF	TGTGCCTGGACTAGGGACAGGGGTAGAGATACGCAGTATTTT
TRBV5-5	TRBJ2-1	.	TRBD1	CASSLVGPGQGIYNEQFF	TGTGCCAGCAGCTTGGTAGGCCCGGGACAGGGAATCTACAATGAGCAGTTCTTC
TRBV7-2	TRBJ1-1	.	.	CASSLVSFNTEAFF	TGTGCCAGCAGCTTAGTATCCTTTAACACTGAAGCTTTCTTT
TRBV7-3	TRBJ2-1	.	.	CASSLYRGNEQFF	TGTGCCAGCAGCTTATATAGGGGCAATGAGCAGTTCTTC